A single sample gave rise to the 20 T cell receptor beta chains below, sequenced in a study of shared clonotypes between healthy human individuals. Using immunoSEQ multiplex PCR, the repertoire was profiled, and TCRdb retains in-frame clones only, with some absent. The sample holds approximately 2.5 million clones; more than 80% are singletons and the top ten take roughly 0.13%. Sequenced sample: naive CD4+ T cells sorted from blood. The subset: CD45RA+ positively selected. The source is a young man in good health.

The chain uses TRBV10-3 and TRBJ2-7; D ambiguous. Germline V gives CDR1 ENHRY, CDR2 SYGVKD. The CDR3 length is 12 residues. The V end was cut by 10 bases, the J end by 2 bases, with 12 bases between. CDR3 coding DNA: TGTGCCAGTCAAAATAGGACCTACGAGCAGTACTTC. Amino acid sequence: CASQNRTYEQYF.

This clone was found once. The CDR3 nucleotides read TGTGCCAGTAGTTGGTCTAGCGGTGACACAGATACGCAGTATTTT. Encoded protein: CASSWSSGDTDTQYF. V gene TRBV19 combines with J gene TRBJ2-3, with 7 bases identical to TRBD2. The V gene end was trimmed by 5 bases and the J gene end by 2 bases; junction bases not matched to a gene: 7. The CDR3 is 15 amino acids. Germline V gene sequence: CDR1 LNHDA, CDR2 SQIVND (reference sequence).

The chain employs TRBV30 and TRBJ1-2, with TRBD1 matching over 7 bases. Germline assignment: CDR1 GTSNPN and CDR2 SVGIG (reference sequence). Trimming removed 0 bases from V and 7 bases from J; junction bases left unmatched: 5. The CDR3 sequence is 13 residues long. The CDR3 loop reads CAWSVLGGFGYTF. CDR3 in DNA: TGTGCCTGGAGTGTCTTAGGGGGCTTTGGCTACACCTTC.

J is TRBJ2-7 and V is TRBV7-2; 7 nucleotides align to TRBD2. The CDR3 is made up of 14 amino acids. V trimming: 2 bases; J trimming: 3 bases; junction bases outside the gene matches: 4. The germline V gene encodes CDR1 SGHTA and CDR2 FQGNSA. CDR3 bases: TGTGCCAGCAGCTTAACTAGCGAGTTCTACGAGCAGTACTTC. Amino acids: CASSLTSEFYEQYF.

This clone was counted a few times. The chain has TRBV5-6 and TRBJ2-2, with D hard to call. V was cut by 0 bases and J by 10 bases, with 10 bases left in between. Germline V lookup: CDR1 SGHDT, CDR2 YYEEEE. CDR3 length equals 13 residues. Here the CDR3 DNA reads TGTGCCAGCAGCTTGGTTAGTGGGGAGGAGCTGTTTTTT. It is translated as CASSLVSGEELFF.

The J gene is TRBJ1-4, the V gene TRBV29-1; no reliable D call. Trimming took 4 bases from V and 5 from J, leaving 11 bases between them. CDR3 length: 13 residues. Germline V CDR1 and CDR2: SQVTM, ANQGSEA. CDR3 bases: TGCAGCGTTGGGGATCTGACGAATGAAAAACTGTTTTTT. It specifies CSVGDLTNEKLFF.

The chain employs TRBV5-1 and TRBJ1-5, with D possibly matching TRBD1 (6 bases). Germline V gene lookup returns CDR1 SGHRS and CDR2 YFSETQ. V lost 2 bases, J lost 4 bases, and 7 bases lay in between. CDR3 length equals 13 residues. Here the CDR3 reads CASSFTGNQPQHF. CDR3 DNA: TGCGCCAGCAGCTTTACAGGGAATCAGCCCCAGCATTTT.

This clone was found once. Other DNA sequences in this specimen translate into the identical CDR3. The gene calls are TRBV7-2 and TRBJ2-3; D might be TRBD2 (6 bases). V lost 6 bases and J lost 5, with 9 bases in between. The CDR3 sequence is 12 residues long. The germline gives CDR1 SGHTA, CDR2 FQGNSA. The CDR3 loop is CASSPGGDTQYF. The DNA for the CDR3 is TGTGCCAGCAGTCCCGGGGGAGATACGCAGTATTTT. Filled out from reference TRBV7-2 and TRBJ2-3, the complete variable domain reads GAGVSQSPSNKVTEKGKDVELRCDPISGHTALYWYRQSLGQGLEFLIYFQGNSAPDKSGLPSDRFSAERTGGSVSTLTIQRTQQEDSAVYLCASSPGGDTQYFGPGTRLTVL.

The chain recombines TRBV11-2 with TRBJ2-5, with D maybe TRBD1 (5 bases). The CDR3 contains 17 residues. Trimming removed 1 base at V and 5 bases at J, with 20 bases between. CDR1 and CDR2 (germline): SGHAT, FQNNGV. CDR3 protein: CASSLVGHRATSETQYF. In DNA, the CDR3 is TGTGCCAGCAGCTTAGTAGGACATCGGGCCACAAGCGAGACCCAGTACTTC.

The chain recombines TRBV7-2 with TRBJ1-5, with unresolved D. This CDR3 has 13 amino acids. Germline assignment: CDR1 SGHTA and CDR2 FQGNSA. Trimming shortened V by 0 bases and J by 5 bases, and 5 bases separated the two germline ends. CDR3 sequence (DNA): TGTGCCAGCAGCTTAGCTCGGGATCAGCCCCAGCATTTT. Translated, it gives CASSLARDQPQHF.

This clone was seen a handful of times. This chain links TRBV2 with TRBJ1-1; 10 nucleotides line up with TRBD1. The CDR3 covers 14 residues. Germline CDR1 reads SNHLY; CDR2 reads FYNNEI. V dropped 7 bases and J dropped 5; count of bases not matched to a gene: 7. CDR3 sequence reads: CASTRTGGKTEAFF. Written as DNA, the CDR3 is TGTGCCAGCACCCGGACAGGGGGAAAGACTGAAGCTTTCTTT.

The chain is built from TRBV28 and TRBJ1-4, with TRBD1 as a possible D gene (5 bases). CDR1 and CDR2 (germline): MDHEN, SYDVKM. CDR3 size: 16 residues. Trimming pared 5 bases from V and 2 bases from J, leaving 15 bases between. Written as DNA, the CDR3 is TGTGCCAGCAGTAATTATTTGGGGGGTACTAATGAAAAACTGTTTTTT. Amino acids: CASSNYLGGTNEKLFF.

Note on this clone: The germline gene is not matched at one end of the junction; a read error may be the cause. The CDR3 reads CSGTTPETQYF. DNA of the CDR3: TGTTCCGGGACAACCCCCGAGACCCAGTACTTC. This chain connects TRBV29-1 to TRBJ2-5, with D maybe TRBD1 (6 bases). Germline loops: CDR1 SQVTM, CDR2 ANQGSEA. The CDR3 sequence is 11 residues long.

The V and J genes are TRBV30 and TRBJ1-5; D call uncertain. Between the trimmed V and J ends, which lost 4 bases and 3 bases, there was a span of 16 bases. The CDR3 consists of 15 residues. CDR1 is GTSNPN and CDR2 is SVGIG in the germline V gene (reference sequence). The CDR3 sequence is CAWISENAPNQPQHF. CDR3 coding DNA: TGTGCCTGGATTTCTGAGAACGCCCCCAATCAGCCCCAGCATTTT.

The chain joins TRBV7-9 to TRBJ2-5, with TRBD1 as a possible D gene (5 bases). V gave up 5 bases and J gave up 4 bases, with 11 bases separating them. CDR3 length: 13 amino acids. Germline CDR1 is SEHNR and CDR2 is FQNEAQ (reference sequence). The CDR3 sequence is CASSPRQGETQYF. The CDR3 DNA reads as TGTGCCAGCAGCCCCCGGCAGGGAGAGACCCAGTACTTC. Complete variable domain (other parts from reference TRBV7-9 and TRBJ2-5): DTGVSQNPRHKITKRGQNVTFRCDPISEHNRLYWYRQTLGQGPEFLTYFQNEAQLEKSRLLSDRFSAERPKGSFSTLEIQRTEQGDSAMYLCASSPRQGETQYFGPGTRLLVL.

The chain uses TRBV6-4 and TRBJ2-3; D possibly matches TRBD1 or TRBD2 (5 bases each). V gave up 7 bases and J gave up 2 bases, with 19 bases separating them. Germline assignment: CDR1 MRHNA and CDR2 SNTAGT. The CDR3 sequence is 16 residues long. CDR3: CASTDRGSPSTDTQYF. CDR3 DNA sequence: TGTGCCAGCACCGACCGGGGCTCACCTTCCACAGATACGCAGTATTTT.

The chain carries TRBV14 and TRBJ1-5; weak D call: TRBD1 (6 bases). Looked up from germline, CDR1 is SGHDN and CDR2 is FVKESK. The CDR3 loop spans 15 amino acids. The germline V and J ends were trimmed by 6 bases and 3 bases, with 15 bases remaining between them. DNA of the CDR3: TGTGCCAGCAGGGCACAGAGGGGGGCCAATCAGCCCCAGCATTTT. Its protein product is CASRAQRGANQPQHF.

The chain carries TRBV19 and TRBJ2-3; D possibly uses TRBD1 or TRBD2 (5 bases each). Germline V gene data show CDR1 as LNHDA and CDR2 as SQIVND (reference sequence). Deletions cut 7 bases from V and 2 bases from J, with 16 bases between. This CDR3 comprises 15 residues. The CDR3 region is CASTTGRLNTDTQYF. The CDR3 coding sequence is TGTGCCAGTACTACGGGACGGCTGAACACAGATACGCAGTATTTT.

The rearrangement uses TRBV7-2 and TRBJ2-5, with 13 bases that match TRBD2. Germline V gene lookup returns CDR1 SGHTA and CDR2 FQGNSA. The CDR3 totals 16 residues. J was trimmed by 5 bases and V by 5 bases; bases with no gene match: 8. CDR3 sequence reads: CASSKGLAGAKETQYF. The CDR3 coding sequence is TGTGCCAGCAGCAAAGGACTAGCGGGAGCGAAGGAGACCCAGTACTTC.

This clone came up once. This sequence joins TRBV11-2 and TRBJ1-1, with D possibly TRBD1 on 6 matching bases. The CDR3 totals 13 residues. V was clipped by 5 bases and J by 6 bases, with 13 bases between them. Germline V lookup: CDR1 SGHAT, CDR2 FQNNGV. The CDR3 spells CASSPRRGAEAFF. CDR3 in DNA: TGTGCCAGCAGCCCAAGGAGGGGGGCTGAAGCTTTCTTT.